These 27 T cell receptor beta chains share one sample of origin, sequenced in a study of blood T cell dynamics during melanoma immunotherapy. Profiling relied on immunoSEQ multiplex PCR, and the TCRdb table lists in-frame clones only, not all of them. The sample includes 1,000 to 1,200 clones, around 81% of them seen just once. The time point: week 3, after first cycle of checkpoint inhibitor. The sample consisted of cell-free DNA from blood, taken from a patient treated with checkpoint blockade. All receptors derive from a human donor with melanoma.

CDR3 sequence (DNA): TGTGCCAGCAGCTTAGCCGGGGACGGCTACACCTTC. The encoded protein is CASSLAGDGYTF. The chain couples TRBV7-6 to TRBJ1-2, with a tentative D call TRBD1 (5 bases). The CDR3 runs to 12 residues. V shed 0 bases and J shed 8 bases, with 7 bases lying between them. In germline, CDR1 is SGHVS, CDR2 FNYEAQ. Filled out from reference TRBV7-6 and TRBJ1-2, the complete variable domain reads GAGVSQSPRYKVTKRGQDVALRCDPISGHVSLYWYRQALGQGPEFLTYFNYEAQQDKSGLPNDRFSAERPEGSISTLTIQRTEQRDSAMYRCASSLAGDGYTFGSGTRLTVV.

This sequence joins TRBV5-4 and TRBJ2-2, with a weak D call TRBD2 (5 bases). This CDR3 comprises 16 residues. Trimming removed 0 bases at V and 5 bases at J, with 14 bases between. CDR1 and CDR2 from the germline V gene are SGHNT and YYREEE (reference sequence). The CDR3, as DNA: TGTGCCAGCAGCTTGGCCGAGGGCGTCCGAACCGGGGAGCTGTTTTTT. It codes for CASSLAEGVRTGELFF. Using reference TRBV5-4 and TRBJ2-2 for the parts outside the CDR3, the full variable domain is ETGVTQSPTHLIKTRGQQVTLRCSSQSGHNTVSWYQQALGQGPQFIFQYYREEENGRGNFPPRFSGLQFPNYSSELNVNALELDDSALYLCASSLAEGVRTGELFFGEGSRLTVL.

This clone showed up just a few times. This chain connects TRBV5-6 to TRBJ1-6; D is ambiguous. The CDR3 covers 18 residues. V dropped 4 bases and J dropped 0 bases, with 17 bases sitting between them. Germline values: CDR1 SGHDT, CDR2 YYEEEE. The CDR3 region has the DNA TGTGCCAGCAGCATAGAAAACCCACTGAGCTCCTATAATTCACCCCTCCACTTT. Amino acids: CASSIENPLSSYNSPLHF.

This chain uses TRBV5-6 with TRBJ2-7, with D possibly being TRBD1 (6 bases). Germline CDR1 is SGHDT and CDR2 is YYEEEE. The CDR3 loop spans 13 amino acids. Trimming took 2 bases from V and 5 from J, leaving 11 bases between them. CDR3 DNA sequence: TGTGCCAGCAGCTTAGACAGGACCCACGAGCAGTACTTC. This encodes CASSLDRTHEQYF.

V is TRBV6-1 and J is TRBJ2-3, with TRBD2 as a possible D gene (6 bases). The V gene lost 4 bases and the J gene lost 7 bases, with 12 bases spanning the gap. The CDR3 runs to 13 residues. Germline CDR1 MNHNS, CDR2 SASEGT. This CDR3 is CASSASGDNTQYF. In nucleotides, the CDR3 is TGTGCCAGCAGTGCATCGGGAGATAATACGCAGTATTTT.

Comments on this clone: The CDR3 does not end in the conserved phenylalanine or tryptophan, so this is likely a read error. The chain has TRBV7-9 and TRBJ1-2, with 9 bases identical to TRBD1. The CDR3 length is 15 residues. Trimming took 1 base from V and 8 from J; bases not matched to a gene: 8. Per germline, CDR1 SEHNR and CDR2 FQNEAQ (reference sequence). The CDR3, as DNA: TGTGCCAGCAGCTTAGAACAGGGGGCGTGGGACGGCTACACCCTC. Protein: CASSLEQGAWDGYTL.

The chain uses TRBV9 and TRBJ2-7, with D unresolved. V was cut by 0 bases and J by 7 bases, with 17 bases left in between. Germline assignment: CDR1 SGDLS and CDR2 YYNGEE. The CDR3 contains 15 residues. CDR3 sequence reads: CASSVATTALFEQYF. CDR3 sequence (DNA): TGTGCCAGCAGCGTAGCTACAACCGCCCTTTTTGAGCAGTACTTC.

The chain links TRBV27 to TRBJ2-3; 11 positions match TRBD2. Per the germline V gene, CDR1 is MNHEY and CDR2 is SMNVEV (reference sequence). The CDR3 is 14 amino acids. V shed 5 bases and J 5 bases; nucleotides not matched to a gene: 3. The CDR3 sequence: CASSQGLAGDTQYF. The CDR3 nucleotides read TGTGCCAGCAGTCAAGGACTAGCGGGAGATACGCAGTATTTT.

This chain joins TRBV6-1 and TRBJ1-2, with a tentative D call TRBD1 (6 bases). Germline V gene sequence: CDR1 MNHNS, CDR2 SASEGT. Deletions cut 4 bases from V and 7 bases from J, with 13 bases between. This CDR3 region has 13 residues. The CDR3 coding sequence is TGTGCCAGCAGTGGACAGGTGAGACGTGGCTACACCTTC. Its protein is CASSGQVRRGYTF.

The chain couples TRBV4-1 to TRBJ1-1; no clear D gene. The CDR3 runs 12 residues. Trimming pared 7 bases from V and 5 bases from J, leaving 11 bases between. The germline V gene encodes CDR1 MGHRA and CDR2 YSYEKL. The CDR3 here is CASKAGGTEAFF. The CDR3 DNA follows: TGCGCCAGCAAAGCAGGTGGGACTGAAGCTTTCTTT.

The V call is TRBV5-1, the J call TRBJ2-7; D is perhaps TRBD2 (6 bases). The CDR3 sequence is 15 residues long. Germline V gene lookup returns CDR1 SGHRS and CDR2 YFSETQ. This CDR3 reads CASGHEGMLSYEQYF. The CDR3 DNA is TGCGCGAGCGGGCACGAGGGAATGTTGTCCTACGAGCAGTACTTC. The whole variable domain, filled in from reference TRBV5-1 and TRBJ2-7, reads KAGVTQTPRYLIKTRGQQVTLSCSPISGHRSVSWYQQTPGQGLQFLFEYFSETQRNKGNFPGRFSGRQFSNSRSEMNVSTLELGDSALYLCASGHEGMLSYEQYFGPGTRLTVT.

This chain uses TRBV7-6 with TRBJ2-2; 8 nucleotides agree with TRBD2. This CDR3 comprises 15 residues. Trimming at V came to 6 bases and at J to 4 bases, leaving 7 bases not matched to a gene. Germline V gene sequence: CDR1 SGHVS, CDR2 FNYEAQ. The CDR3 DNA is TGTGCCAGCAGTCCTATAGCGGGATTCACCGGGGAGCTGTTTTTT. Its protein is CASSPIAGFTGELFF.

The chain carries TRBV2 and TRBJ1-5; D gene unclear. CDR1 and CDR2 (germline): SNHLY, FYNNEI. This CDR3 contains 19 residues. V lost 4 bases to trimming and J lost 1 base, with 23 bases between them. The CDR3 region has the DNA TGTGCCAGCAGTGGAATCGGACCGGTAGGGCTTCTGAGCAATCAGCCCCAGCATTTT. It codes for CASSGIGPVGLLSNQPQHF.

This CDR3 reads CATSREEVGLETQYF. CDR3 coding DNA: TGTGCCACCAGCAGAGAAGAGGTGGGTCTGGAGACCCAGTACTTC. V gene TRBV15 combines with J gene TRBJ2-5; no firm D call. The germline CDR1 and CDR2 sequences are LNHNV and YYDKDF (reference sequence). The V and J ends lost 0 bases and 5 bases respectively, with 13 bases between them. CDR3 length: 15 amino acids.

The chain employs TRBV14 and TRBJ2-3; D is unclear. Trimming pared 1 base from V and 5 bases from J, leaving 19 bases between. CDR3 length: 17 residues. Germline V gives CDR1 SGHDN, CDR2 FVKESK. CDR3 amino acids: CASSQVQLLTTRDTQYF. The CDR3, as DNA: TGTGCCAGCAGCCAAGTACAACTACTAACAACGAGAGATACGCAGTATTTT. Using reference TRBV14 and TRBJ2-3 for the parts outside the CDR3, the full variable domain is EAGVTQFPSHSVIEKGQTVTLRCDPISGHDNLYWYRRVMGKEIKFLLHFVKESKQDESGMPNNRFLAERTGGTYSTLKVQPAELEDSGVYFCASSQVQLLTTRDTQYFGPGTRLTVL.

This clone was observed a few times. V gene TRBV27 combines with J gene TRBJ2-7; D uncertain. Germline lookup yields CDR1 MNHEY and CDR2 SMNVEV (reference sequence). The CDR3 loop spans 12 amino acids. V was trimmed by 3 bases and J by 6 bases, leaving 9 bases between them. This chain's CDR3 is CASSFTYLEQYF. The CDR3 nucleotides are TGTGCCAGCAGTTTCACCTATCTCGAGCAGTACTTC.

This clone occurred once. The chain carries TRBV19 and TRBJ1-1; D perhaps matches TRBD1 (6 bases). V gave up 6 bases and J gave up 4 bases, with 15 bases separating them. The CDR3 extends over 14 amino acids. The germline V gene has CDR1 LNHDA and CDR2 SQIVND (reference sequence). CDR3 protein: CASSPQQGGTEAFF. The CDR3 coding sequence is TGTGCCAGTAGCCCCCAACAGGGAGGCACTGAAGCTTTCTTT. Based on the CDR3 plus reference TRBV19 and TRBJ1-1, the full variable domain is DGGITQSPKYLFRKEGQNVTLSCEQNLNHDAMYWYRQDPGQGLRLIYYSQIVNDFQKGDIAEGYSVSREKKESFPLTVTSAQKNPTAFYLCASSPQQGGTEAFFGQGTRLTVV.

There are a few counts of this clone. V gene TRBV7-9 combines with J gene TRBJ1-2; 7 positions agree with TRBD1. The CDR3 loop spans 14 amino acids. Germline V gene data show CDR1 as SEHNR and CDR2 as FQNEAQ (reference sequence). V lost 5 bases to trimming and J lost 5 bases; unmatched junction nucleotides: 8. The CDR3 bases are TGTGCCAGCAGCCACCAGCTGACAGGGTATGGCTACACCTTC. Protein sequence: CASSHQLTGYGYTF. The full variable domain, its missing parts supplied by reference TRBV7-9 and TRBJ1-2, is DTGVSQNPRHKITKRGQNVTFRCDPISEHNRLYWYRQTLGQGPEFLTYFQNEAQLEKSRLLSDRFSAERPKGSFSTLEIQRTEQGDSAMYLCASSHQLTGYGYTFGSGTRLTVV.

The CDR3 nucleotides read TGTGCCAGCAGCCCTGGGGTGTCCCTCACTATGAACACTGAAGCTTTCTTT. Protein sequence: CASSPGVSLTMNTEAFF. The chain couples TRBV5-5 to TRBJ1-1; D unresolved. The CDR3 sequence is 17 residues long. Germline V gives CDR1 SGHKS, CDR2 YYEKEE (reference sequence). The germline V and J ends were trimmed by 4 bases and 0 bases, with 19 bases remaining between them.

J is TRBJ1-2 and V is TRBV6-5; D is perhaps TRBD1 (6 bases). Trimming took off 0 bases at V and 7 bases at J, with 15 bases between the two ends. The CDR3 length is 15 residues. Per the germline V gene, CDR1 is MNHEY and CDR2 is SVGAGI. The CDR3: CASSYSSGATSGYTF. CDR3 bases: TGTGCCAGCAGTTACTCATCGGGGGCTACCAGTGGCTACACCTTC.

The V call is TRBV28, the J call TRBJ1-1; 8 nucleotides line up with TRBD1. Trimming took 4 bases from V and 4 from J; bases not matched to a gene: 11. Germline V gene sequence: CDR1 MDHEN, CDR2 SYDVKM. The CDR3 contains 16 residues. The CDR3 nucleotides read TGTGCCAGCAGTTCAAGCCTTGGACAGGGCAGCACTGAAGCTTTCTTT. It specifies CASSSSLGQGSTEAFF.

The CDR3 sequence: CASSFQTTGGTDTQYF. In DNA form, the CDR3 reads TGTGCCAGCAGTTTCCAAACGACAGGCGGCACAGATACGCAGTATTTT. The chain combines TRBV28 with TRBJ2-3, with D perhaps TRBD1 (6 bases). The CDR3 has 16 residues. Between the trimmed V and J ends, which lost 3 bases and 1 base, there was a span of 14 bases. Per germline, CDR1 MDHEN and CDR2 SYDVKM.

DNA of the CDR3: TGTGCCAGCTCACCGGCAGAAAGCTACGAGCAGTACTTC. This encodes CASSPAESYEQYF. V gene TRBV18 combines with J gene TRBJ2-7; D unclear. Germline assignment: CDR1 KGHSH and CDR2 LQKENI. Trimming shortened V by 3 bases and J by 3 bases, and 9 bases separated the two germline ends. The CDR3 runs 13 residues.

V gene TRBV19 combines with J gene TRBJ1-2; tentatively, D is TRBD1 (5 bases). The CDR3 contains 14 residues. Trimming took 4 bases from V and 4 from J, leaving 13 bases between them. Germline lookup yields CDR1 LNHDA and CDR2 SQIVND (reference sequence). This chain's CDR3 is CASSTLVGAYGYTF. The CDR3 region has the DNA TGTGCCAGTAGTACCCTCGTAGGGGCCTATGGCTACACCTTC.

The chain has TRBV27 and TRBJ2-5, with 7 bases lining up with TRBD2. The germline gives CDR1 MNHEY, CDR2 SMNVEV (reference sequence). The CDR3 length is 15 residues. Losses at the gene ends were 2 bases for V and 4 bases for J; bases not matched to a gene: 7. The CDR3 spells CASSLLAGVRETQYF. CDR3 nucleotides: TGTGCCAGCAGTTTACTCGCGGGAGTGCGAGAGACCCAGTACTTC.

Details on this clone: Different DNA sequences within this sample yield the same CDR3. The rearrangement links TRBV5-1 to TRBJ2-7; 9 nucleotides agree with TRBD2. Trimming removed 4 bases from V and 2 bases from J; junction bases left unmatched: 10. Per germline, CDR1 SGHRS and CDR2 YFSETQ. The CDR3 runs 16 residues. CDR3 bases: TGCGCCAGCAGCCCTACCGGGACTAGCCTTGCCTACGAGCAGTACTTC. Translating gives CASSPTGTSLAYEQYF.

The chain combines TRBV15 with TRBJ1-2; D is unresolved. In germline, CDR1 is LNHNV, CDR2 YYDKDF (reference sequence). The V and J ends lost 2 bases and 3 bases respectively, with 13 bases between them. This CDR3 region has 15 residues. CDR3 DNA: TGTGCCACCAGCAGACCGAACTCGGGAGACTATGGCTACACCTTC. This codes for CATSRPNSGDYGYTF.